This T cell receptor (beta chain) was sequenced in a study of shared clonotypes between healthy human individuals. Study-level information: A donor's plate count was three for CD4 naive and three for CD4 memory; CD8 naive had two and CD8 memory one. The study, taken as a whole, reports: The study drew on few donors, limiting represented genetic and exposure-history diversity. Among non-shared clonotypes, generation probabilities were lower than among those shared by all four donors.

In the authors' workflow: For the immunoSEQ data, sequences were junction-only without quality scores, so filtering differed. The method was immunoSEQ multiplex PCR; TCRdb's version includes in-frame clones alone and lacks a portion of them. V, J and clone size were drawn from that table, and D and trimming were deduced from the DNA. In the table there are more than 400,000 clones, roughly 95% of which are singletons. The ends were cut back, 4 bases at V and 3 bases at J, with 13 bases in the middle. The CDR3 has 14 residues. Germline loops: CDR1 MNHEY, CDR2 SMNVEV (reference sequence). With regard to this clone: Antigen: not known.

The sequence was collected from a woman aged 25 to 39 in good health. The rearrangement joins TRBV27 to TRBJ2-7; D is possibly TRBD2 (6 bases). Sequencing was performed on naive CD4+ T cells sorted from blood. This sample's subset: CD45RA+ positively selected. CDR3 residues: CASSSAGLYYEQYF. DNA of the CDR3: TGTGCCAGCAGTTCCGCGGGACTCTACTACGAGCAGTACTTC.